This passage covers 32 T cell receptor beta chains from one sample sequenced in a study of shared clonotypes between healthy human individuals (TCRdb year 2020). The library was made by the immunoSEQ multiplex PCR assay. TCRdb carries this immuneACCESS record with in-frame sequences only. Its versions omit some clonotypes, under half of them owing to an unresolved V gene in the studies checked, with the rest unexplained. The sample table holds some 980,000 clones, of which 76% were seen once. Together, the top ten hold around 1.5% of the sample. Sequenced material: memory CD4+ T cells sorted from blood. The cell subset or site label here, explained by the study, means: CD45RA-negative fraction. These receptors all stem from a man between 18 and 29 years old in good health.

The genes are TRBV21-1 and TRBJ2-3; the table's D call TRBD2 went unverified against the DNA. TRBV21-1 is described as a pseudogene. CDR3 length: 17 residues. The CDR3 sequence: CASSPSETSGSTDTQYF. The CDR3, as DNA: TGTGCCAGCAGCCCGAGTGAGACTAGCGGTTCCACAGATACGCAGTATTTT.

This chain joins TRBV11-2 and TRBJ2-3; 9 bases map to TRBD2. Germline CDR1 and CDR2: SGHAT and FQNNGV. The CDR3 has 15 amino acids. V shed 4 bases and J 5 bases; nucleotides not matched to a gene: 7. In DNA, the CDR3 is TGTGCCAGCAGCTACAGCGGGAGGTTTGGAGATACGCAGTATTTT. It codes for CASSYSGRFGDTQYF.

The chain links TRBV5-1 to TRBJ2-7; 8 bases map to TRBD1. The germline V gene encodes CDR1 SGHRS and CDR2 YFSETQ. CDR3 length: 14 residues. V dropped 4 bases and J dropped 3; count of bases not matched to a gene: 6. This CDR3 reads CASSPGQGDYEQYF. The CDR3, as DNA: TGCGCCAGCAGCCCCGGACAGGGAGACTACGAGCAGTACTTC.

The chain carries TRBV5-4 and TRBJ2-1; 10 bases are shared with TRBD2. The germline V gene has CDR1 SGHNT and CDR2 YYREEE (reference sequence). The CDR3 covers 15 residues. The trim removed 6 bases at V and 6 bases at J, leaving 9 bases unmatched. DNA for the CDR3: TGTGCCAGCACCTCACTGGCTAGCGGGAGCAATGAGCAGTTCTTC. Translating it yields CASTSLASGSNEQFF.

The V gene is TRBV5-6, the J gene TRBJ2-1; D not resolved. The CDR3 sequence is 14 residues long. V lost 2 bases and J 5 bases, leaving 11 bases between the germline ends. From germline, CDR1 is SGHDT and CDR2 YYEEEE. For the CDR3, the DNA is TGTGCCAGCAGCTTTCCTGTCAAAAACAATGAGCAGTTCTTC. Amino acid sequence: CASSFPVKNNEQFF. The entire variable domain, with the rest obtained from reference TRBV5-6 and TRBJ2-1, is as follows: DAGVTQSPTHLIKTRGQQVTLRCSPKSGHDTVSWYQQALGQGPQFIFQYYEEEERQRGNFPDRFSGHQFPNYSSELNVNALLLGDSALYLCASSFPVKNNEQFFGPGTRLTVL.

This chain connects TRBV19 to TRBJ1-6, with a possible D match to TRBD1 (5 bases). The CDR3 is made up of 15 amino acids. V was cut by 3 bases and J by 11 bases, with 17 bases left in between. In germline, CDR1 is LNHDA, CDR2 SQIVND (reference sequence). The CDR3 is CASSIYQGGDPPLHF. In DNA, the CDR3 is TGTGCCAGTAGTATTTATCAGGGAGGGGACCCACCCCTCCACTTT. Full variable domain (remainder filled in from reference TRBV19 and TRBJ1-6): DGGITQSPKYLFRKEGQNVTLSCEQNLNHDAMYWYRQDPGQGLRLIYYSQIVNDFQKGDIAEGYSVSREKKESFPLTVTSAQKNPTAFYLCASSIYQGGDPPLHFGNGTRLTVT.

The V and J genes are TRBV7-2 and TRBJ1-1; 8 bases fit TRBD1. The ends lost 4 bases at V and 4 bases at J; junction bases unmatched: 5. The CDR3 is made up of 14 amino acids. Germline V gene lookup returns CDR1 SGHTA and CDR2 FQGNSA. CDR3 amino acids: CASSSFTGGTEAFF. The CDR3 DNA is TGTGCCAGCAGCTCCTTTACAGGGGGCACTGAAGCTTTCTTT.

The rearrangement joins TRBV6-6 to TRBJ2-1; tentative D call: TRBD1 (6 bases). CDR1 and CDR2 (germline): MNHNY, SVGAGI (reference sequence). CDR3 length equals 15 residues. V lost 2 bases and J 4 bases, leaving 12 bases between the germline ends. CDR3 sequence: CASSYGQGNYNEQFF. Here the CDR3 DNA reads TGTGCCAGCAGTTACGGGCAGGGGAATTACAATGAGCAGTTCTTC.

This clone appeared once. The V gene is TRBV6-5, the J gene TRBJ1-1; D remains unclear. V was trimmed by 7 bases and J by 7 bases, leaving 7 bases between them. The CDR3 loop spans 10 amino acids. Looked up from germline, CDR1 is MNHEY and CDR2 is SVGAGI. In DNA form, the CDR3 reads TGTGCCAGCAAACTCCATGAAGCTTTCTTT. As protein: CASKLHEAFF.

CDR3 in DNA: TGCGCCAGCAGCCCTGACAGGGCGGGGGCTGAAGCTTTCTTT. Translated, it gives CASSPDRAGAEAFF. The genes are TRBV5-1 and TRBJ1-1; TRBD1 matches at 7 bases. CDR1 and CDR2 from the germline V gene are SGHRS and YFSETQ. This CDR3 is built from 14 residues. Trimming removed 4 bases from V and 6 bases from J; junction bases left unmatched: 9.

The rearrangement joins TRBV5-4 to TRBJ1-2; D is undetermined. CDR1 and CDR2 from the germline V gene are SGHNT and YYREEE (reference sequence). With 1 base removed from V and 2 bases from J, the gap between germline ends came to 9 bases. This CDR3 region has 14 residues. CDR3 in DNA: TGTGCCAGCAGCTTGTGGTCCGCAAACTATGGCTACACCTTC. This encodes CASSLWSANYGYTF.

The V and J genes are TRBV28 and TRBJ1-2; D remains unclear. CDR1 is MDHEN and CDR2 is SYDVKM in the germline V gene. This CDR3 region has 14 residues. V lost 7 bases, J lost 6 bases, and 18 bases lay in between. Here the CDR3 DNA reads TGTGCCAGCACCACCCCGACGGGCCTAGATGGCTACACCTTC. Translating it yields CASTTPTGLDGYTF.

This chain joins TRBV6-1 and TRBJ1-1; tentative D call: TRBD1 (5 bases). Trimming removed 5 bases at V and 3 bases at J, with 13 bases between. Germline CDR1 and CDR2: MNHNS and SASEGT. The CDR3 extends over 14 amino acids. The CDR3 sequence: CASSQGTAYTEAFF. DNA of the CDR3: TGTGCCAGCAGTCAGGGTACAGCGTACACTGAAGCTTTCTTT.

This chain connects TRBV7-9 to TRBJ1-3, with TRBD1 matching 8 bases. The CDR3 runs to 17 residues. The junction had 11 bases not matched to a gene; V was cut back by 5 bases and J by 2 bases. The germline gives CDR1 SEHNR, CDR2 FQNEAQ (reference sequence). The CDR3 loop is CASSRGTGIRAGNTIYF. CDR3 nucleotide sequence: TGTGCCAGCAGCCGCGGGACAGGTATACGGGCTGGAAACACCATATATTTT.

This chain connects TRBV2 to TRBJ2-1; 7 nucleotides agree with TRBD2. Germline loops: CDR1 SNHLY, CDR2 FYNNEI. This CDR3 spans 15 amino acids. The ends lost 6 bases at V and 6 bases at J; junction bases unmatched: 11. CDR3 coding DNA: TGTGCCAGCAGATCTTCCAATACGGGGGGCAATGAGCAGTTCTTC. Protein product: CASRSSNTGGNEQFF.

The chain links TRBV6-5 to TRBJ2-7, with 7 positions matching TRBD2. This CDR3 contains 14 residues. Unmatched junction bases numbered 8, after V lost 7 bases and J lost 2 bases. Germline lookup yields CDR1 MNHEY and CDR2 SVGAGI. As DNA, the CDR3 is TGTGCCAGCACCCGGAGAGGACTAGCCTACGAGCAGTACTTC. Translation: CASTRRGLAYEQYF.

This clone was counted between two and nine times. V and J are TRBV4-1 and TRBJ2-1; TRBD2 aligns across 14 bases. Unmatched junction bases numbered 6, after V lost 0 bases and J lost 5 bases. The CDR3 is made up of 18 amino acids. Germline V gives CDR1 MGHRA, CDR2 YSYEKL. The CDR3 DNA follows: TGCGCCAGCAGCCAAGATCAGGGACTAGCGGGGGCGAACAATGAGCAGTTCTTC. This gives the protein CASSQDQGLAGANNEQFF.

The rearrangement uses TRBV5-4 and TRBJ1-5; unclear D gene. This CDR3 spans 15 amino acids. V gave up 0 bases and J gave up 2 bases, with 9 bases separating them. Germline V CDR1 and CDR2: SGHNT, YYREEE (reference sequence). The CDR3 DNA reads TGTGCCAGCAGCTTGGACCCAAGGGGCAATCAGCCCCAGCATTTT. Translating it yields CASSLDPRGNQPQHF.

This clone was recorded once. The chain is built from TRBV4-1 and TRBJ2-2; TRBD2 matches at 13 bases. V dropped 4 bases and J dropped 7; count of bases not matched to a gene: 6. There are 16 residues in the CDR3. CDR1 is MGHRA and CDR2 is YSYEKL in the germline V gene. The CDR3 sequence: CASSPRTSGGIGELFF. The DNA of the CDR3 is TGCGCCAGCAGCCCCCGGACTAGCGGGGGTATCGGGGAGCTGTTTTTT.

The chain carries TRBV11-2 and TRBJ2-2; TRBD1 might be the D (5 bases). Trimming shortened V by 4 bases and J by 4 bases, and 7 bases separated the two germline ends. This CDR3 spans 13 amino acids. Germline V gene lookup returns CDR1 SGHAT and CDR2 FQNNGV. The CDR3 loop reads CASSSRATGELFF. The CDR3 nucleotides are TGTGCCAGCAGCTCCAGGGCCACCGGGGAGCTGTTTTTT.

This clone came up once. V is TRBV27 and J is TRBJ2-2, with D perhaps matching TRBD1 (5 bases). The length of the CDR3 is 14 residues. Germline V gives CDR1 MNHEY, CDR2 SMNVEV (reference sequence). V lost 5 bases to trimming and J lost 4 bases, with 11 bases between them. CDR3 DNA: TGTGCCAGCAGTAAAGGGGTCGGCACCGGGGAGCTGTTTTTT. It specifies CASSKGVGTGELFF.

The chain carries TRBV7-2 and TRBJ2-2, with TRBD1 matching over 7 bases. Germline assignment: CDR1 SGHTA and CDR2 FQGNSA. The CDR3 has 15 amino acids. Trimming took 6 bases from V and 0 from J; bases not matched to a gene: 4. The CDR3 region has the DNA TGTGCCAGCAGGCCAGGGGGTTCGAACACCGGGGAGCTGTTTTTT. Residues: CASRPGGSNTGELFF.

In DNA, the CDR3 is TGTGCCAGCAGCTTACAGGTTAGCACTGAAGCTTTCTTT. Translated: CASSLQVSTEAFF. The rearrangement uses TRBV7-9 and TRBJ1-1; D gene uncertain. Trimming pared 2 bases from V and 4 bases from J, leaving 8 bases between. Germline V lookup: CDR1 SEHNR, CDR2 FQNEAQ (reference sequence). This CDR3 is built from 13 residues.

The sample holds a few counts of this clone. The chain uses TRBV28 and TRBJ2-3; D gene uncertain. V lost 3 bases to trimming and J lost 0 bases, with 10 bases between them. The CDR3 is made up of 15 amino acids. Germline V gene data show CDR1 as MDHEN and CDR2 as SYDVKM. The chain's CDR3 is CASSLGLTSTDTQYF. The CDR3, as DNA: TGTGCCAGCAGTTTGGGGTTAACTAGCACAGATACGCAGTATTTT.

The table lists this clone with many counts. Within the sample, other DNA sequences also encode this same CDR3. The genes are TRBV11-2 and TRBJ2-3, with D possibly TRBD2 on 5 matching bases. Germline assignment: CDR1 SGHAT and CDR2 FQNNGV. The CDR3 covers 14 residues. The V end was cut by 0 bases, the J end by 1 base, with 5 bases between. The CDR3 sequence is CASSLDSGTDTQYF. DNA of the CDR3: TGTGCCAGCAGCTTAGATAGCGGCACAGATACGCAGTATTTT. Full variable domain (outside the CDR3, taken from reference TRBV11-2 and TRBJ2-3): EAGVAQSPRYKIIEKRQSVAFWCNPISGHATLYWYQQILGQGPKLLIQFQNNGVVDDSQLPKDRFSAERLKGVDSTLKIQPAKLEDSAVYLCASSLDSGTDTQYFGPGTRLTVL.

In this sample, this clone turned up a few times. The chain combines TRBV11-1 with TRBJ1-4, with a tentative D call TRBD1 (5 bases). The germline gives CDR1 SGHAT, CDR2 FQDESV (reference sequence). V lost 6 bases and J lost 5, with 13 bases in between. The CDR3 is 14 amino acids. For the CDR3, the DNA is TGTGCCAGCAGTGCGGGACGGAGCAATGAAAAACTGTTTTTT. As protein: CASSAGRSNEKLFF.

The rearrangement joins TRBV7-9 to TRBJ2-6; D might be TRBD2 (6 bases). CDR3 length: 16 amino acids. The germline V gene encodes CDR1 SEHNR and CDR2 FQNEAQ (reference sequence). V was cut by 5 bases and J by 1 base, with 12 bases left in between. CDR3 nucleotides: TGTGCCAGCAGCCTCGATCGGGGGTCTGGGGCCAACGTCCTGACTTTC. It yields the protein CASSLDRGSGANVLTF.

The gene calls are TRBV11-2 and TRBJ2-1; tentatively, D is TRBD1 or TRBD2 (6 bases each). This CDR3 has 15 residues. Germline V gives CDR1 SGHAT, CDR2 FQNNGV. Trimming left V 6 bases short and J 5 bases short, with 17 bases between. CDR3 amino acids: CASRAGVGGHNEQFF. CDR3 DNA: TGTGCCAGCAGAGCCGGGGTTGGGGGGCACAATGAGCAGTTCTTC.

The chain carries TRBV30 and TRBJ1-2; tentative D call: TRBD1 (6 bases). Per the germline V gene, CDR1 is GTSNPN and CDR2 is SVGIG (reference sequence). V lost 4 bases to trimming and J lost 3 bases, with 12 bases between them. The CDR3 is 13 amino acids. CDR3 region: CAWTDSGDYGYTF. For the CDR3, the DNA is TGTGCCTGGACGGACAGTGGAGACTATGGCTACACCTTC.

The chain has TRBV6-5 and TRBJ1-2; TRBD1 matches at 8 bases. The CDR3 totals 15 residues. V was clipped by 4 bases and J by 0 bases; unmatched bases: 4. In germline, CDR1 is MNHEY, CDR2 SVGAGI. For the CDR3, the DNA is TGTGCCAGCAGTTCAAGACAGGGGTCTAACTATGGCTACACCTTC. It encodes CASSSRQGSNYGYTF.

The CDR3 nucleotides are TGTGCCAGCCGAACAGTTGTTACCTACAATGAGCAGTTCTTC. Protein: CASRTVVTYNEQFF. This chain uses TRBV7-8 with TRBJ2-1; D unresolved. Trimming removed 8 bases from V and 2 bases from J, with 13 bases in between. Germline V lookup: CDR1 SGHVS, CDR2 FQNEAQ. The CDR3 totals 14 residues.

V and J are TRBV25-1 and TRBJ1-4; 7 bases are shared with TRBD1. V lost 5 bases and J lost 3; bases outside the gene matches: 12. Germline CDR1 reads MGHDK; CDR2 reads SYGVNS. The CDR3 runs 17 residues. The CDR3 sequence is CASSLRQGVRANEKLFF. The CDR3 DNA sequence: TGTGCCAGCAGTCTCCGGCAGGGGGTTAGGGCTAATGAAAAACTGTTTTTT.